This TCR beta chain emerged from a study of shared T cell receptors in the human thymus. TCRdb keeps only in-frame clones here, not all; method: immunoSEQ multiplex PCR. This table has some 760,000 clones, roughly 88% appearing once. Germline V gives CDR1 MNHEY, CDR2 SVGAGI. Trimming pared 2 bases from V and 3 bases from J, leaving 16 bases between. The CDR3 covers 16 residues. These sequences were also reported in another study, on human thymus T cells.

The sequencing sample was made of thymocytes. The TCR originated in a girl under three years old with a congenital heart defect. This rearrangement joins TRBV6-5 to TRBJ1-1, with no clear D. The CDR3 region is CASSYKFFRSDTEAFF. In DNA form, the CDR3 reads TGTGCCAGCAGTTACAAGTTTTTCCGATCGGACACTGAAGCTTTCTTT.